This T cell receptor (beta chain) originates from a study of T cell changes during pregnancy in multiple sclerosis. Germline-derived CDR1 and CDR2 are SGHVS and FNYEAQ. J lost 5 bases, V lost 2 bases, and 11 bases had no gene match. CDR3 length: 17 residues. TCRdb's table, derived via immunoSEQ multiplex PCR, lists solely in-frame clones and lacks some. The data contain more than 70,000 clones, roughly 93% of them seen just once; the ten biggest clones take up approximately 2.5%. The clonotype comes from a female donor with multiple sclerosis, enrolled in a pregnancy study. This specimen was peripheral blood, taken in the second trimester of pregnancy. The chain recombines TRBV7-6 with TRBJ1-4; TRBD1 agrees at 7 bases. The CDR3, as DNA: TGTGCCAGCAGCTTAAGTCTGGGCGGACAGGAAAATGAAAAACTGTTTTTT. Protein sequence: CASSLSLGGQENEKLFF.